This TCR beta chain is drawn from a study of shared clonotypes between healthy human individuals. General study findings and limits: Since donors were few, the genetic and exposure-history diversity represented was limited. Among donors, sharing of clonotypes was expected to be affected by sequencing depth.

The V segment lost 5 bases and the J segment 4 bases; nucleotides outside the gene matches: 5. The CDR3 length is 15 residues. Germline V gives CDR1 SGHVS, CDR2 FQNEAQ. Healthy and HIV-negative, the adult donors had no recent acute infections or vaccinations. Concerning this clone: The antigen is not known.

Across several immunoSEQ plates, the genomic DNA of each subset was split evenly. Here immunoSEQ multiplex PCR was the method, and the copy in TCRdb shows in-frame clones only, minus some. The sample consists of some 300,000 clones, about 73% of them appearing once. The V and J genes are TRBV7-8 and TRBJ2-1; 10 nucleotides align to TRBD2. Sequencing used memory CD4+ T cells sorted from blood. Noted subset: CD45RA-negative fraction. The source of this sequence is a man younger than 45 in good health. CDR3 sequence reads: CASSILAGVYNEQFF. In nucleotides, the CDR3 is TGTGCCAGCAGCATCCTAGCGGGAGTTTACAATGAGCAGTTCTTC.